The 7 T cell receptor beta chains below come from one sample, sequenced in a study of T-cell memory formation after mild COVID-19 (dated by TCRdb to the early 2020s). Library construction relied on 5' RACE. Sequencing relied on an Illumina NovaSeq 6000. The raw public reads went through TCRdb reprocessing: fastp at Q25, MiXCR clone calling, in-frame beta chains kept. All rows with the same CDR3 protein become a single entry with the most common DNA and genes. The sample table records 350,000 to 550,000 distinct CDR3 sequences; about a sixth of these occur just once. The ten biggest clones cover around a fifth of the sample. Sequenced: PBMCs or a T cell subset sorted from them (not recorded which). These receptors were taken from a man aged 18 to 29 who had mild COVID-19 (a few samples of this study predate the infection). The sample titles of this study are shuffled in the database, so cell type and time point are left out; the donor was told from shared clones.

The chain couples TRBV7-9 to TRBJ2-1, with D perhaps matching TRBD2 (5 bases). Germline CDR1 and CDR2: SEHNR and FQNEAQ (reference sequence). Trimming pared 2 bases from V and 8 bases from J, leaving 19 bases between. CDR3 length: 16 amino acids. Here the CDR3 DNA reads TGTGCCAGCAGCTTACGGGATGAAACGATCACCGATGAGCAGTTCTTC. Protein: CASSLRDETITDEQFF.

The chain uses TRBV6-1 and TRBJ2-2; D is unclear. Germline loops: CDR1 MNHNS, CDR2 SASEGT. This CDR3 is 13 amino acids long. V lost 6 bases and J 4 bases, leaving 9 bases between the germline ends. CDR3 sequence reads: CASRPLLTGELFF. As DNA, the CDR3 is TGTGCCAGCAGACCGCTCCTCACCGGGGAGCTGTTTTTT.

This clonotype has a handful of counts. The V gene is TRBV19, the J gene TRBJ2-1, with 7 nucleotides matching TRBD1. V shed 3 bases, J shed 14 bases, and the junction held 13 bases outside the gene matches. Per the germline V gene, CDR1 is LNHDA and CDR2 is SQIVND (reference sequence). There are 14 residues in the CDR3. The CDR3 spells CASSIWTGGPVEFF. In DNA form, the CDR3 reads TGTGCCAGTAGTATCTGGACAGGAGGCCCTGTGGAGTTCTTC.

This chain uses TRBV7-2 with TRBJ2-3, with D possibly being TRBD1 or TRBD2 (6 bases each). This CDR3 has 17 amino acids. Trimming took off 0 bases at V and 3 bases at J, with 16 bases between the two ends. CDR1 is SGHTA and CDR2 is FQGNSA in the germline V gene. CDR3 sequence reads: CASSLAGGGSGTDTQYF. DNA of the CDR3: TGTGCCAGCAGCTTAGCCGGAGGGGGGAGCGGGACAGATACGCAGTATTTT.

As DNA, the CDR3 is TGTGCCAGCAGCAACCGGGGCTCCGAGCAGTACGTC. Translating it yields CASSNRGSEQYV. The chain combines TRBV6-2 or TRBV6-3 with TRBJ2-7; D could derive from TRBD1 or TRBD2 (5 bases each). The CDR3 has 12 amino acids. The germline gives CDR1 MNHEY, CDR2 SVGEGT. Trimming stripped 6 bases from V and 6 bases from J, with 12 bases between.

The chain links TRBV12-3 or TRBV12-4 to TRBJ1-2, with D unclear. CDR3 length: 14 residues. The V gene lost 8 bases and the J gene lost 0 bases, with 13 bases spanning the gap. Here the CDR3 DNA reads TGTGCCAGCTTCCGAGGTTCTGCTAACTATGGCTACACCTTC. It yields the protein CASFRGSANYGYTF.

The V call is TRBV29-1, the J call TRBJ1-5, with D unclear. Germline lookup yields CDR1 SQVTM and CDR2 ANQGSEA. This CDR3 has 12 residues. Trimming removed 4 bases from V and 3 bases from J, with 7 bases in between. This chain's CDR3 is CSVAGNNQPQHF. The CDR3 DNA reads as TGCAGCGTTGCTGGGAACAATCAGCCCCAGCATTTT.